This record concerns one T cell receptor (beta chain) sequence. This CDR3 is 13 amino acids long. Between the trimmed V and J ends, which lost 6 bases and 10 bases, there was a span of 18 bases. Under the authors' procedure: Quantification of nucleated cells was approximated via reference gene primer amplification. Clones were read by immunoSEQ multiplex PCR, and TCRdb kept only the in-frame ones, dropping some. That table furnishes V, J and clone size, whereas the DNA furnished D and trimming. Of about 230,000 clones in the sample, around 86% were seen once. This specimen belongs to a study of blood T cell repertoires in COVID-19. Study-wide background: Sources were T cells, B-cell-depleted T cells, or PBMCs; the material itself was cDNA or gDNA.

Across over 20 US areas, participants ranged in age from about 18 to 90 years. Grouping used clinical history reported by participants in a survey and questionnaire. The sequence was obtained from a man between 18 and 29 years old who had recovered from COVID-19. This chain joins TRBV12-3 or TRBV12-4 and TRBJ1-1, with a possible D match to TRBD1 (5 bases). The sequencing input was PBMCs or T cells enriched from blood (not recorded which). CDR3: CASRLPAAQGAFF. The CDR3, as DNA: TGTGCCAGCAGGTTACCAGCAGCCCAGGGAGCTTTCTTT.